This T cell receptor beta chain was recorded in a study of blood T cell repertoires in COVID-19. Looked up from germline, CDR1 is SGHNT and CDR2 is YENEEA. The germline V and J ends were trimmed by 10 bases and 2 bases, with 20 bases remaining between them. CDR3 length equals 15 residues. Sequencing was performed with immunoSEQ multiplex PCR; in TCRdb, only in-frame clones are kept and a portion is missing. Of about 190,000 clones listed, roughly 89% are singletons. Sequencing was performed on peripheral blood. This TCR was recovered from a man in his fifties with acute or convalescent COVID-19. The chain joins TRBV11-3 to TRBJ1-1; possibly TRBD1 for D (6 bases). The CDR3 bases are TGTGCCAACAACAGGGAGCGGGGGCATAACACTGAAGCTTTCTTT. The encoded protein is CANNRERGHNTEAFF.